These 2 T cell receptor beta chains share one sample of origin, sequenced in a study of blood T cell repertoires in COVID-19. Assay: immunoSEQ multiplex PCR; the TCRdb copy retains only in-frame clones and omits some. The sample lists hundreds of thousands of clones, approximately 78% occurring once. The sequenced material came from PBMCs or T cells enriched from blood (not recorded which). Source of these receptors: a man between 35 and 55 years old who had been exposed to COVID-19.

The chain is built from TRBV27 and TRBJ2-1; 10 bases align to TRBD2. The CDR3 covers 17 residues. Trimming took 3 bases from V and 5 from J; bases not matched to a gene: 10. Germline-derived CDR1 and CDR2 are MNHEY and SMNVEV (reference sequence). CDR3 residues: CASSFAIRTSGNNEQFF. The CDR3 region has the DNA TGTGCCAGCAGTTTTGCAATTCGGACTAGCGGAAACAATGAGCAGTTCTTC.

V usage is TRBV20-1 and J usage is TRBJ2-1, with D possibly matching TRBD2 (5 bases). This CDR3 has 11 residues. V dropped 6 bases and J dropped 6 bases, with 9 bases sitting between them. Germline-derived CDR1 and CDR2 are DFQATT and SNEGSKA (reference sequence). CDR3 sequence reads: CSAERANEQFF. DNA for the CDR3: TGCAGTGCCGAGAGGGCCAATGAGCAGTTCTTC.